The present TCR beta chain was sequenced within a study of blood T cell repertoires in COVID-19. Overall study context: Sites across the United States, Italy and Spain contributed samples from acute and convalescent COVID-19.

Germline values: CDR1 ENHRY, CDR2 SYGVKD. This CDR3 spans 16 amino acids. Trimming cost V 2 bases and J 7 bases; bases outside gene matches: 10. Measured with immunoSEQ multiplex PCR; TCRdb has only the in-frame clones, and not every one. The data contain roughly 200,000 clones, 85% to 90% of them seen just once; the ten biggest clones take up around 5.7%. Sequencing used peripheral blood. The sequence came from a man older than 75 with acute or convalescent COVID-19. This chain joins TRBV10-3 and TRBJ2-5; 10 nucleotides agree with TRBD1. The CDR3 spells CAISEPGQGFSGTQYF. The CDR3 DNA reads TGTGCCATCAGTGAGCCGGGACAGGGGTTCTCAGGGACCCAGTACTTC.